A single sample is the source of the 19 T cell receptor beta chains below, sequenced in a study of regulatory T cells in long-lasting Graves disease. The time point here: newly diagnosed GD, antithyroid drugs for less than 3 months. There was RNA extracted from PBMCs, and the TCR library was made from it. Investigators prepared the TCR beta libraries by applying iRepertoire HTBI primers and Arm-PCR of CDR3 regions. A single record per CDR3 protein comes from TCRdb applying MiXCR to the multiplex PCR reads. Of 250,000 or so distinct CDR3 sequences listed, 20% to 25% were seen once; the top ten hold about 15%. The material sequenced was peripheral blood mononuclear cells (PBMCs), taken at new diagnosis, from a patient treated with antithyroid drugs. The receptor source for this set is a female donor with Graves disease.

This clonotype was counted between two and nine times. The chain carries TRBV7-6 and TRBJ2-1; tentatively, D is TRBD1 or TRBD2 (6 bases each). CDR3 length: 15 amino acids. V was pared by 4 bases and J by 0 bases, with 10 bases between. Germline CDR1 and CDR2: SGHVS and FNYEAQ. The CDR3 DNA reads TGTGCCAGCAGCTCGGGGGCCCTCTCCTACAATGAGCAGTTCTTC. It yields the protein CASSSGALSYNEQFF.

This clonotype showed up just a few times. The chain employs TRBV4-3 and TRBJ1-5, with 9 bases identical to TRBD1. Germline loops: CDR1 LGHNA, CDR2 YSLEER. Losses at the gene ends were 1 base for V and 5 bases for J; bases not matched to a gene: 3. The CDR3 runs to 15 residues. The chain's CDR3 is CASSQGQGGHQPQHF. The DNA for the CDR3 is TGCGCCAGCAGCCAAGGACAGGGGGGCCATCAGCCCCAGCATTTT.

In its sample, this clonotype was seen many times. The chain carries TRBV27 and TRBJ2-1; 13 positions match TRBD2. CDR1 is MNHEY, CDR2 SMNVEV, per germline (reference sequence). The CDR3 totals 16 residues. With V trimmed by 7 bases and J by 7 bases, 10 bases remained unmatched. The CDR3 DNA sequence: TGTGCCAGCATTCCAACGGGACTAGCGGGGAGAAATGAGCAGTTCTTC. Its protein product is CASIPTGLAGRNEQFF.

The table lists this clonotype with a few counts. The chain joins TRBV7-2 to TRBJ2-7; 9 bases line up with TRBD1. Germline V lookup: CDR1 SGHTA, CDR2 FQGNSA. V shed 2 bases, J shed 6 bases, and the junction held 8 bases outside the gene matches. The CDR3 consists of 15 residues. For the CDR3, the DNA is TGTGCCAGCAGCTTAACGGGACAGGGCCGCCGCGAGCAGTACTTC. Translated: CASSLTGQGRREQYF.

The sample holds many counts of this clonotype. At one end the junction does not follow the germline gene, possibly because of a read error. J is TRBJ2-4 and V is TRBV7-2; perhaps TRBD1 as D (5 bases). The CDR3 loop spans 13 amino acids. In germline, CDR1 is SGHTA, CDR2 FQGNSA. This chain's CDR3 is CASSLGRSQGSSF. The CDR3 coding sequence is TGTGCCAGCAGCTTAGGCCGGAGTCAGGGATCCTCCTTC.

On this clonotype itself: This likely stems from a read error, as it lies one base from a far larger clone. This CDR3 is CASSHSLYQETQYF. The CDR3, as DNA: TGTGCCAGCAGCCACTCCCTGTACCAAGAGACCCAGTACTTC. This rearrangement joins TRBV6-8 to TRBJ2-5; the D is unclear. This CDR3 spans 14 amino acids. V lost 6 bases and J 0 bases, leaving 11 bases between the germline ends. The germline V gene has CDR1 MNHGY and CDR2 SAAAGT.

The chain employs TRBV3-1 and TRBJ2-5; no reliable D call. Germline CDR1 LGHDT, CDR2 YNNKEL (reference sequence). This CDR3 comprises 13 residues. Trimming removed 6 bases from V and 5 bases from J, with 13 bases in between. CDR3 bases: TGTGCCAGCAGTCCCCGGTTGAAGGAGACCCAGTACTTC. Encoded protein: CASSPRLKETQYF.

This clonotype was seen only once. The chain is built from TRBV6-2 or TRBV6-3 and TRBJ1-5; D gene uncertain. V lost 2 bases to trimming and J lost 1 base, with 12 bases between them. The CDR3 is 16 residues long. Germline V lookup: CDR1 MNHEY, CDR2 SVGEGT. CDR3 protein: CASSYVGPRSNQPQHF. In DNA, the CDR3 is TGTGCCAGCAGTTACGTCGGACCTAGAAGCAATCAGCCCCAGCATTTT.

This clonotype was seen at least ten times. CDR3 DNA sequence: TGTGCCAGCAGCCTCGAAGGGACAGGGCGTGAAAAACTGTTTTTT. It codes for CASSLEGTGREKLFF. This chain joins TRBV7-3 and TRBJ1-4; 9 nucleotides match TRBD1. Per the germline V gene, CDR1 is SGHTA and CDR2 is FQGTGA. The CDR3 sequence is 15 residues long. The junction had 8 bases not matched to a gene; V was cut back by 5 bases and J by 7 bases.

This clonotype was seen repeatedly, ten times or more. CDR3 region: CASSSYDSNSPLHF. Written as DNA, the CDR3 is TGTGCCAGCAGTTCATATGACAGTAATTCACCCCTCCACTTT. V gene TRBV12-3 or TRBV12-4 combines with J gene TRBJ1-6; possibly TRBD1 for D (5 bases). The CDR3 runs 14 residues. V was cut by 4 bases and J by 6 bases, with 10 bases left in between.

This sequence joins TRBV2 and TRBJ2-7; the D is unclear. CDR3 length: 14 amino acids. CDR1 and CDR2 (germline): SNHLY, FYNNEI. The ends were cut back, 4 bases at V and 0 bases at J, with 10 bases in the middle. CDR3 nucleotide sequence: TGTGCCAGCAGTGTTACACACGGCTCCTACGAGCAGTACTTC. Translated, it gives CASSVTHGSYEQYF.

In this sample, this clonotype turned up many times. The rearrangement joins TRBV28 to TRBJ2-7; 13 bases fit TRBD2. Per germline, CDR1 MDHEN and CDR2 SYDVKM. The CDR3 length is 21 residues. Germline trimming cut 10 bases from V and 2 bases from J; bases unmatched to any gene: 26. The CDR3 bases are TGTGCCAACAATAGTCTGGGACAGAGACCGGGACTAGCGGGGCAAACCTACGAGCAGTACTTC. Its protein product is CANNSLGQRPGLAGQTYEQYF.

This clonotype occurred many times. This rearrangement joins TRBV11-2 to TRBJ2-1, with TRBD2 matching over 7 bases. CDR1 is SGHAT and CDR2 is FQNNGV in the germline V gene. The CDR3 has 14 residues. The V segment lost 3 bases and the J segment 6 bases; nucleotides outside the gene matches: 5. In DNA, the CDR3 is TGTGCCAGCAGCTTTGCGGGAGTGAGCAATGAGCAGTTCTTC. It codes for CASSFAGVSNEQFF.

V gene TRBV6-2 or TRBV6-3 combines with J gene TRBJ2-4, with D uncertain. V shed 2 bases and J shed 4 bases, with 12 bases lying between them. The CDR3 has 15 residues. Germline V gene lookup returns CDR1 MNHEY and CDR2 SVGEGT. CDR3 in amino acids: CASSYKPNLKNIQYF. In DNA form, the CDR3 reads TGTGCCAGCAGTTACAAGCCCAACCTTAAAAACATTCAGTACTTC.

V and J are TRBV7-9 and TRBJ2-2; D might be TRBD1 or TRBD2, each matching 5 bases. Trimming left V 4 bases short and J 6 bases short, with 24 bases between. The CDR3 has 18 amino acids. Looked up from germline, CDR1 is SEHNR and CDR2 is FQNEAQ (reference sequence). The CDR3 is CASSSGLWVGRAPGELFF. CDR3 nucleotides: TGTGCCAGCAGCTCGGGGCTCTGGGTCGGCAGGGCTCCCGGGGAGCTGTTTTTT.

Many counts were recorded for this clonotype. V is TRBV28 and J is TRBJ1-1; D perhaps matches TRBD1 (5 bases). The CDR3 spans 12 residues. Trimming stripped 2 bases from V and 5 bases from J, with 6 bases between. CDR1 and CDR2 (germline): MDHEN, SYDVKM. The CDR3 is CASSLQGTEAFF. CDR3 in DNA: TGTGCCAGCAGTTTACAGGGAACTGAAGCTTTCTTT.

This clonotype was seen a handful of times. Germline and junction disagree at one end, which may indicate a read error. The CDR3 region is CASGLSGLAGYNGQFF. The CDR3 nucleotides read TGTGCCAGCGGGCTATCGGGACTAGCGGGCTACAATGGGCAGTTCTTC. J is TRBJ2-1 and V is TRBV12-3 or TRBV12-4, with 12 positions matching TRBD2. The CDR3 covers 16 residues.

This clonotype was detected many times. The gene calls are TRBV6-1 and TRBJ2-1; 12 nucleotides match TRBD2. With V trimmed by 2 bases and J by 0 bases, 5 bases remained unmatched. CDR1 and CDR2 (germline): MNHNS, SASEGT. The CDR3 loop spans 18 amino acids. CDR3 sequence reads: CASSELLAGGSSYNEQFF. DNA of the CDR3: TGTGCCAGCAGTGAACTTCTAGCGGGGGGGAGCTCCTACAATGAGCAGTTCTTC.

This clonotype showed up many times. This chain connects TRBV12-3 or TRBV12-4 to TRBJ2-1, with 9 positions matching TRBD2. With 8 bases clipped from V and 5 bases from J, the junction kept 4 bases outside the gene matches. The CDR3 has 13 residues. The CDR3 sequence: CASGPSGNNEQFF. The CDR3, as DNA: TGTGCCAGCGGGCCTAGCGGGAACAATGAGCAGTTCTTC.